This TCR beta chain was captured by sequencing in a study of cytomegalovirus exposure and HLA in healthy donors (dated 2017 in TCRdb). In terms of the full investigation: According to an earlier analysis of 550 to 700 of the donors, roughly 180 million T cells yielded 117 million unique TCR beta sequences and around 300 Gb of sequence data. An early release covering roughly 600 HLA-typed donors comprised about 290 gigabases of sequencing data and tens of millions of unique TCR sequences. Of the approximately 370 genotyped donors, 81% were placed in the genetic ancestry cluster associated with self-reported Caucasian donors. The study aimed to test whether cataloging public T cell receptors could reveal signatures of past pathogen exposure. The study profiled the T cell repertoires of about 640 subjects by immunosequencing and related them to cytomegalovirus serostatus. Along with the approximately 700-subject first cohort, a separate validation cohort of 120 different subjects was used. High-throughput TCR immunosequencing, statistical association of individual TCRs with disease status, and machine learning were combined to predict cytomegalovirus infection status. To study patterns of TCR occurrence, a later analysis re-analyzed previously published TCR beta repertoires from 550 to 800 donors and added high-resolution HLA genotyping. The later analysis used no new phenotypic data to find candidate immune exposures, relying instead on TCR beta sequences and their occurrence across donors. In an earlier analysis of more than 550 of the donors, high-throughput TCR beta sequencing was used to judge whether each TCR beta V gene segment behaved as functional or pseudogenic. Alongside the repertoire data, information on donor age, sex, ethnicity and CMV serostatus was compiled. A later genetic analysis took genome-wide SNP genotypes for about 55% of the 666 donors and used that subset as a discovery cohort. All discovery cohort repertoires had been generated on a single sequencing platform. Both class I and class II loci were covered by HLA typing, at four-digit resolution. The number of typed donors differed by locus: roughly 629-630 for A, B, C, DRB1 and DQB1; approximately 530 for DQA1; approximately 600 for DPA1; and about 450 for DPB1. A handful of DR-DQ haplotypes were treated as single units for association and clustering because of strong linkage in the cohort. Among some 400 genotyped donors of the cohort, an average of roughly 230,000 unique TCR beta nucleotide sequences was sequenced per donor, of which about 18% were non-productive. General conclusions and limits of the study: A later analysis associated 15,000 to 20,000 TCR beta sequences with specific HLA alleles at a false discovery rate of 0.05. Presence/absence analyses assumed roughly uniform sequencing depth across donors, an assumption that may not hold. The study listed approximately 150 TCR beta chains as associated with cytomegalovirus. Several of the top co-occurrence clusters appeared to be linked to parvovirus B19, influenza, CMV and Epstein-Barr virus, according to a later analysis. In a later analysis, TCR association rates were found to vary across HLA loci, with the most associated TCRs seen for DRB1 alleles and the fewest for HLA-C alleles. It was suggested by the authors that the approach could potentially be generalized to other disease states and immunological phenotypes. The classifier was reported to diagnose cytomegalovirus status with high specificity and sensitivity in both the original cohort and the validation cohort. Broadly in line with IMGT annotations, most TCR beta V segments showed up in productive rearrangements about 87% or about 30% of the time in an earlier analysis of several hundred of the donors. A later analysis found that most CMV-associated TCR beta chains appeared HLA-restricted, with HLA associations seemingly driven largely by CMV exposure. Only TCR beta chains were sequenced in this cohort, and the absence of alpha or paired-chain data limited detectable features. Because HLA typing was missing for some donors at each locus, association tests included only the typed subset. In vitro tests confirmed that a few of the cytomegalovirus-associated TCR beta chains recognize cytomegalovirus antigens. Over 15 rarely observed V segments, including chromosome 9 orphons, were excluded from the earlier analysis of several hundred of the donors because counts were too low. The 87-base-pair reads could not distinguish some IMGT-functional V segments, including TRBV6-2 and TRBV6-3, so those segments were excluded. A further reported finding was that TCR beta sequences accurately predicted the HLA-A and HLA-B alleles for most subjects in the first cohort. Most TCR sequences were seen in very few donors, while some public TCRs were found in many individuals. A cluster of highly shared sequence variants was judged likely to represent a technical artifact of the sequencing pipeline. Correlated functional status among segregating V segments might reflect linkage disequilibrium, but an unknown experimental factor could not be ruled out. According to a later genetic analysis, donors in an Asian-associated ancestry cluster had fewer N-insertions in productive TCRs than the approximately 630-donor mean. V-gene and J-gene trimming of TCR beta chains was associated with a missense DCLRE1C variant in a later genetic analysis, and the association was replicated in an independent cohort. Strong co-occurrence of HLA alleles, especially DR and DQ, made assigning TCR associations to individual alleles difficult. The only immune exposure information available for the cohort was CMV serostatus. In a later analysis, HLA-associated TCR beta chains showed more clonal expansion and lower generation probabilities than non-associated chains that were equally common.

About this clone: Its antigen is still unknown. Qualities for individual bases were not recorded, and no much larger clone is one base off.

Libraries were built with the immunoSEQ multiplex PCR assay. The multiplex PCR relied on a mix of 60 forward primers for TCR Vbeta segments and 13 reverse primers for TCR Jbeta segments. Amplification of the CDR3 region of rearranged TCR beta genes was performed with a multiplex PCR assay on genomic DNA. The Illumina HiSeq System was used to sequence the amplified TCR beta libraries as 87-base-pair reads. Per the authors' processing: A later analysis tallied roughly 80 million unique TCR beta chains across the approximately 670 repertoires, and some 12 million of those chains were shared by two or more donors. A nearest-neighbor algorithm error-corrected the raw reads and collapsed the reads into unique sequences, merging closely related sequences to remove PCR and sequencing errors. V, D and J gene segments were assigned by aligning CDR3 sequences to IMGT reference sequences. For a sequence to be retained, at least a six-nucleotide match to both a V gene segment and a J gene segment was required. A rearrangement counted as productive if the CDR3 had no stop codons and remained in frame with V and J, and every other rearrangement counted as non-productive. CDR3 was defined according to IMGT convention as the region running from the second conserved V-encoded cysteine to the conserved J-encoded phenylalanine. The earlier analysis of some 580 of the donors excluded any sequence lacking an unambiguous match to a single V gene segment. An earlier analysis of several hundred of the donors called V segments functional above 56.7% productive rearrangements and segregating when the between-donor standard deviation exceeded 5%. To diagnose cytomegalovirus status from the catalog of TCR beta chain sequences, a statistical classification framework was built. A later analysis assigned V and J genes by comparing TCR nucleotide sequences with IMGT/GENE-DB human TR gene sequences. Using the TCRdist pipeline, a later analysis assigned CDR3 sequences along with most-parsimonious VDJ recombination scenarios. In a later analysis, every TCR beta chain was defined by the combination of its CDR3 amino acid sequence and its V-gene family, and reads without a unique V-gene family were dropped. As a way to deal with suspected cross-contamination and a sequencing artifact, a later analysis dropped 450 to 600 nucleotide sequences that were highly shared and had low generation probability. In a later analysis, a clonal expansion index was calculated for each public chain from normalized within-repertoire ranks of inferred template counts. In a later analysis, generation probabilities were computed using a VDJ recombination model fitted to out-of-frame rearrangements, and the results were checked against IGoR. In a later analysis, hypergeometric tests were used to score TCR-TCR, TCR-HLA and TCR-CMV co-occurrence, with a repertoire-size bias correction applied to TCR pairs. False discovery rates were estimated in a later analysis by permuting HLA or CMV assignments 20 times. In a later analysis, co-occurring TCRs were grouped using DBSCAN, and TCRdist sequence similarity was added for clustering within HLA-allele-positive subsets. For co-occurrence clustering, repertoires with fewer than 30,000 or more than 120,000 public chains were excluded, along with a handful of repertoires with anomalous nucleotide sharing. TCRdb re-hosts the immuneACCESS table, in-frame sequences only. Its copies lack some clones; in the studies checked, an unresolved V gene accounts for under half of them, and the cause for the rest is not known. Clone size and the V and J calls come from that table; the DNA yielded D and trimming. This sample is represented by about 260,000 clones; about 83% of them were singletons. Together, the top ten hold 2% of the sample.

The germline V gene provides CDR1 ENHRY and CDR2 SYGVKD. The CDR3 covers 13 residues, taking in both the cysteine and the phenylalanine. Only CDR3 DNA remains: 39 bases, in frame from the first base. Here V drops 6 bases and J drops 4 bases, and the junction holds 2 bases not matched to any gene. The cohort was made up of about 670 healthy bone marrow donors. At the time of sampling, all cohort members were nominally healthy, though unrecorded immune exposures were likely present. The donor was CMV seropositive and belonged to the group of about 290 seropositive cohort members. Each donor provided a peripheral blood sample, and peripheral blood mononuclear cells were used for TCR beta sequencing. Genomic DNA was extracted from the blood cell samples with the Qiagen DNeasy Blood Extraction Kit.

The TCR was taken from a woman between 40 and 50 years old in good health and CMV-seropositive. The V gene is TRBV10-3 and the J gene is TRBJ2-1; TRBD2 aligns with 8 central bases. Sequencing used PBMCs. CDR3 loop: CAIRAGAYNEQFF. The nucleotides read TGTGCCATCAGAGCGGGGGCTTACAATGAGCAGTTCTTC.